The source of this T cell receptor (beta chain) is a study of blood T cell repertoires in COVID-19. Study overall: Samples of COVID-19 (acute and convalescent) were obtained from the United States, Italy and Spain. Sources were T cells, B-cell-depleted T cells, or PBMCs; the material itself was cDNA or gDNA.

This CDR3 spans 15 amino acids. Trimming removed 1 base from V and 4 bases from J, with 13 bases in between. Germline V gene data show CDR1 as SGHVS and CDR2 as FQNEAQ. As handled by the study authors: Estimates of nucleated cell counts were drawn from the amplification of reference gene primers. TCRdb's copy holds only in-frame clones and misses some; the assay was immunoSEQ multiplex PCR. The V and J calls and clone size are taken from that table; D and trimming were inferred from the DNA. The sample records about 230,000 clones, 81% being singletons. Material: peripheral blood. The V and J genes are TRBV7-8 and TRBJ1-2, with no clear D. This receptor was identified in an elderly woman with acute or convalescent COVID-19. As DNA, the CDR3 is TGTGCCAGCAGCTTAGAGTCAGGAATCGGCTATGGCTACACCTTC. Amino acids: CASSLESGIGYGYTF.